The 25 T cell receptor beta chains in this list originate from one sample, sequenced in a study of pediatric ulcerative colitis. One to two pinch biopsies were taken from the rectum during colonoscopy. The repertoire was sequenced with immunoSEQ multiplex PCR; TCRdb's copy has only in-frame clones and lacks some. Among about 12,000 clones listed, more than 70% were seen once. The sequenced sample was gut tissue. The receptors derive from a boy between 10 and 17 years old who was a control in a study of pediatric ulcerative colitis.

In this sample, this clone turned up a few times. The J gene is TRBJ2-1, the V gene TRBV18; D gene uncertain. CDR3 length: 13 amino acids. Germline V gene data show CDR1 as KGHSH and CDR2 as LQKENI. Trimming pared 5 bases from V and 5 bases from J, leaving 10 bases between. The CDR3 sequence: CASSSSPNNEQFF. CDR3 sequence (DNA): TGTGCCAGCTCATCATCCCCGAACAATGAGCAGTTCTTC.

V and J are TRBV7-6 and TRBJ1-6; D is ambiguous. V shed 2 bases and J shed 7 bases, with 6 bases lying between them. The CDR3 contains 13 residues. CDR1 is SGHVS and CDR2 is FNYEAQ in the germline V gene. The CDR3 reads CASSLFKNSPLHF. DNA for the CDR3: TGTGCCAGCAGCTTATTTAAAAATTCACCCCTCCACTTT.

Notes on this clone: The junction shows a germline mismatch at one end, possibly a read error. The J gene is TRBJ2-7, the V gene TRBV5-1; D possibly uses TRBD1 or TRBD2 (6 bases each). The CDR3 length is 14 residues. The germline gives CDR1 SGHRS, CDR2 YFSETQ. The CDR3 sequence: CASSLGGGSYEQYF. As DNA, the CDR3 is TGTGCCAGCAGCTTAGGAGGGGGTTCCTACGAGCAGTACTTC.

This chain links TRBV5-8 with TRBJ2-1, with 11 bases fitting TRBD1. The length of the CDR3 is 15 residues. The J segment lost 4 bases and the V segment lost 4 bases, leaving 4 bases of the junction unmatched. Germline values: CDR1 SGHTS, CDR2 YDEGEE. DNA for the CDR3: TGTGCCAGCAGCGAGGACAGGGGGCAGTACAATGAGCAGTTCTTC. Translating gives CASSEDRGQYNEQFF.

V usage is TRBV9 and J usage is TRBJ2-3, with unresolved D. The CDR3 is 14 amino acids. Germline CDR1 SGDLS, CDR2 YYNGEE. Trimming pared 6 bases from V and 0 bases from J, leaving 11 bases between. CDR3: CASKRAASTDTQYF. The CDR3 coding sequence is TGTGCCAGCAAAAGGGCAGCTAGCACAGATACGCAGTATTTT.

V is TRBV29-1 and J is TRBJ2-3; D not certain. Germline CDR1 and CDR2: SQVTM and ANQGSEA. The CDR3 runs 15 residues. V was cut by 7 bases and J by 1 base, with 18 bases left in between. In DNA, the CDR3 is TGCAGCGCCGCGGACGGAGCTCTAGGCACAGATACGCAGTATTTT. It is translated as CSAADGALGTDTQYF.

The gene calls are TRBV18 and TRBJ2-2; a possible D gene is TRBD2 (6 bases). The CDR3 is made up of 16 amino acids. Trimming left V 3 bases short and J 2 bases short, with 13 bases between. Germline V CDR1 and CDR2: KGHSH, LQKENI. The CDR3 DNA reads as TGTGCCAGCTCACCCCACAGCGGGCCAAACACCGGGGAGCTGTTTTTT. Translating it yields CASSPHSGPNTGELFF.

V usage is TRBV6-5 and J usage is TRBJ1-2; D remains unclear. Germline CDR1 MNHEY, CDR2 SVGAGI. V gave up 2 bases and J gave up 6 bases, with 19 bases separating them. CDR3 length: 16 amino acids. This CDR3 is CASSYNRGRGGDGYTF. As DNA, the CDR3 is TGTGCCAGCAGTTACAATCGAGGCCGGGGTGGGGATGGCTACACCTTC.

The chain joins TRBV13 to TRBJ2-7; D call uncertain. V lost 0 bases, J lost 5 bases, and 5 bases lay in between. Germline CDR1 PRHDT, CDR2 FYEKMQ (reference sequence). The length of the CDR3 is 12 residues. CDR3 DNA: TGTGCCAGCAGCTTAGGATGGAACGAGCAGTACTTC. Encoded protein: CASSLGWNEQYF.

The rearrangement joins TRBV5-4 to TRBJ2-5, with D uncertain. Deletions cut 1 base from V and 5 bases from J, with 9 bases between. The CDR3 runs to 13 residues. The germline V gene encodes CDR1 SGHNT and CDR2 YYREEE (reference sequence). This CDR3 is CASSLWLGETQYF. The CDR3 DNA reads TGTGCCAGCAGCTTGTGGTTAGGGGAGACCCAGTACTTC.

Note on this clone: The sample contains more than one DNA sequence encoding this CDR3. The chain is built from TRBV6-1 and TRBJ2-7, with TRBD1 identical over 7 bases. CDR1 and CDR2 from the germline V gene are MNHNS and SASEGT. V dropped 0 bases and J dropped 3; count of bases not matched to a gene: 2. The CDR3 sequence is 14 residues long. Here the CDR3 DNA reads TGTGCCAGCAGTGAAGCCCAGGGGGACTACGAGCAGTACGTC. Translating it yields CASSEAQGDYEQYV.

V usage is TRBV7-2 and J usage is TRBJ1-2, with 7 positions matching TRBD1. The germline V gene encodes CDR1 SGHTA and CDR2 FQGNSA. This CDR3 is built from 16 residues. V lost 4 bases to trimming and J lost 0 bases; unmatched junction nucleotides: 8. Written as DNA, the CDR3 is TGTGCCAGCAGCTCCGGGACAGCTACTCCTAACTATGGCTACACCTTC. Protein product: CASSSGTATPNYGYTF.

The CDR3, as DNA: TGTGCCACCAGCAGCACATTACAGGGGGAAGCTTTCTTT. This encodes CATSSTLQGEAFF. The chain uses TRBV15 and TRBJ1-1, with 7 positions matching TRBD1. The CDR3 sequence is 13 residues long. J was trimmed by 8 bases and V by 3 bases; bases with no gene match: 6. The germline V gene encodes CDR1 LNHNV and CDR2 YYDKDF (reference sequence).

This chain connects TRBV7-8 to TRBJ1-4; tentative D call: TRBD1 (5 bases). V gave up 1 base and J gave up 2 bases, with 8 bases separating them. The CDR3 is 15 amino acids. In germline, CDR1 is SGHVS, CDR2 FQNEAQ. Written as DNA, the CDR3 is TGTGCCAGCAGCTTAGTAAGGGACACTAATGAAAAACTGTTTTTT. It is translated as CASSLVRDTNEKLFF.

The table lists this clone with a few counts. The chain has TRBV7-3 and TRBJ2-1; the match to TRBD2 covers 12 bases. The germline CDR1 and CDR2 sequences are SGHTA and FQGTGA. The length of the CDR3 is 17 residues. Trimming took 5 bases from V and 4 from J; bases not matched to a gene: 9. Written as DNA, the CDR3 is TGTGCCAGCAGCAAAGCTAGCGGGAGGGGCCTATACAATGAGCAGTTCTTC. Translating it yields CASSKASGRGLYNEQFF.

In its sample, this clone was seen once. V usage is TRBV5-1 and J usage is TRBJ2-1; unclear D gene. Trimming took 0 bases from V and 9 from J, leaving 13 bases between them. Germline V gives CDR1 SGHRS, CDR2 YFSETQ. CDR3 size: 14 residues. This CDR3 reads CASSLDIADLEQFF. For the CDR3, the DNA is TGCGCCAGCAGCTTGGACATCGCAGACCTTGAGCAGTTCTTC.

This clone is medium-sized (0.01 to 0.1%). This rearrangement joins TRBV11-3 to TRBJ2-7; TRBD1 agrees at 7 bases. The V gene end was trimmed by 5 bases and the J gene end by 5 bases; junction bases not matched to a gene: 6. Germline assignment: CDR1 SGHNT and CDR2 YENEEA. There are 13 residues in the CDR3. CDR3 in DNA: TGTGCCAGCAGCAGACAGGGAGTCGACGAGCAGTACTTC. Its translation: CASSRQGVDEQYF.

In DNA form, the CDR3 reads TGCGCCAGCAGCTTGGGTGTCGGGAACACCGGGGAGCTGTTTTTT. As protein: CASSLGVGNTGELFF. The chain carries TRBV5-1 and TRBJ2-2, with unresolved D. This CDR3 has 15 residues. The germline V gene has CDR1 SGHRS and CDR2 YFSETQ. The V and J ends lost 0 bases and 1 base respectively, with 7 bases between them.

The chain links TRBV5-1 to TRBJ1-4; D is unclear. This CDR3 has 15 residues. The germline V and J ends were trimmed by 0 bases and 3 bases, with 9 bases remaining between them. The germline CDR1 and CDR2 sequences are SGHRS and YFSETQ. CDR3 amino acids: CASSLDGRSNEKLFF. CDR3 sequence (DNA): TGCGCCAGCAGCTTGGATGGCAGGTCTAATGAAAAACTGTTTTTT.

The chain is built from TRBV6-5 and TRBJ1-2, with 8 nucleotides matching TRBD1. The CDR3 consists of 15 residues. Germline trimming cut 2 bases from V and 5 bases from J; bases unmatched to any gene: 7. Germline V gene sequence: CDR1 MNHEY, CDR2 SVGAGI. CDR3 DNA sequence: TGTGCCAGCAGTTACCAAGGACAGGGCCTATATGGCTACACCTTC. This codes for CASSYQGQGLYGYTF.

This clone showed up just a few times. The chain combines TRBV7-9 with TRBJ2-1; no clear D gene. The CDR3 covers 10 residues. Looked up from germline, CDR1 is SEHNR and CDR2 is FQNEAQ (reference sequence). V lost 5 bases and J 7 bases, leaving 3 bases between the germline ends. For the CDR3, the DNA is TGTGCCAGCAGCCCTAATGAGCAGTTCTTC. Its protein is CASSPNEQFF. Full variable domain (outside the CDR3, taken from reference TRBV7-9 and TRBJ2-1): DTGVSQNPRHKITKRGQNVTFRCDPISEHNRLYWYRQTLGQGPEFLTYFQNEAQLEKSRLLSDRFSAERPKGSFSTLEIQRTEQGDSAMYLCASSPNEQFFGPGTRLTVL.

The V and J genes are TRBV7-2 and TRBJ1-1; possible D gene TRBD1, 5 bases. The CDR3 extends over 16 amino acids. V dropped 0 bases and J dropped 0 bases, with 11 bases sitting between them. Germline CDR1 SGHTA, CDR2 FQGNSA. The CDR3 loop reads CASSLAAGRMNTEAFF. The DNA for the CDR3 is TGTGCCAGCAGCTTAGCGGCAGGGAGGATGAACACTGAAGCTTTCTTT.

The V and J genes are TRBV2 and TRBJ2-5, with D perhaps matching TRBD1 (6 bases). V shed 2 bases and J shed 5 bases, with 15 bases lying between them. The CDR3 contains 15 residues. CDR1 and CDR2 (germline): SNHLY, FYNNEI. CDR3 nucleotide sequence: TGTGCCAGCAGTGAAAGTCTGGGACAATGGGAGACCCAGTACTTC. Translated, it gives CASSESLGQWETQYF.

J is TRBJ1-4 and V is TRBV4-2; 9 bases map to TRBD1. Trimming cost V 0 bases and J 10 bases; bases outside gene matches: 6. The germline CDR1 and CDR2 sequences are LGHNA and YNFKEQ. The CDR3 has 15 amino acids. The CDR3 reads CASSQDWDRVAKLFF. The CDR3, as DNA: TGTGCCAGCAGCCAAGACTGGGACAGGGTGGCAAAACTGTTTTTT.

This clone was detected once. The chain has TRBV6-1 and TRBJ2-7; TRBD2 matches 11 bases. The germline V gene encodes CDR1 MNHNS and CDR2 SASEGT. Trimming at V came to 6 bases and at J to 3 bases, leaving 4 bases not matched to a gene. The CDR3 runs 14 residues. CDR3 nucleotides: TGTGCCAGCAGGACTAGCGGGGTCGTCTACGAGCAGTACTTC. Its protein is CASRTSGVVYEQYF.